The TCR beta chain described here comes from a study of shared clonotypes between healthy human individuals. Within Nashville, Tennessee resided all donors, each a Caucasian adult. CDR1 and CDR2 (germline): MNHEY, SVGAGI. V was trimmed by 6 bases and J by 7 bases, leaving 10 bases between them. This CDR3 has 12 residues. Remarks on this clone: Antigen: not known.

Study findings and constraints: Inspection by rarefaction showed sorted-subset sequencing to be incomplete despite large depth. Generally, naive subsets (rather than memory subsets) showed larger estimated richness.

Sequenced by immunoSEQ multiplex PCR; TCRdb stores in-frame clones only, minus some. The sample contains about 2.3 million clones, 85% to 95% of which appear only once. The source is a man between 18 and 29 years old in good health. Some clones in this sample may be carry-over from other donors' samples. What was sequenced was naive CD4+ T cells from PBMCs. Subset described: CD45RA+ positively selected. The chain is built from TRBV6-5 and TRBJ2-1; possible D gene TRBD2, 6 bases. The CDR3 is CASSPEGNEQFF. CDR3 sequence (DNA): TGTGCCAGCAGCCCGGAGGGGAATGAGCAGTTCTTC.